A single T cell receptor beta chain is shown here with its context. The germline V gene has CDR1 SQVTM and CDR2 ANQGSEA. Trimming pared 6 bases from V and 4 bases from J, leaving 20 bases between. The CDR3 sequence is 15 residues long. These data belong to a study of shared clonotypes between healthy human individuals. Generated by immunoSEQ multiplex PCR, the TCRdb table keeps only in-frame clones and is missing some. The data show about 2.1 million clones, roughly 91% seen once. Naivety among CD8 cells was defined by CD45RO negativity and positive CCR7 selection, thereby excluding terminally differentiated effector memory CD45RA+ cells.

This receptor was taken from a man between 18 and 35 years old in good health. Some clones in this sample may be carry-over from other donors' samples. The chain recombines TRBV29-1 with TRBJ2-3, with D perhaps assigned TRBD1 or TRBD2 (5 bases each). The sequenced material came from naive CD8+ T cells from PBMCs. The CDR3 here is CSVAVRDLRADTQYF. CDR3 DNA sequence: TGCAGCGTCGCAGTCCGGGACCTCCGGGCAGATACGCAGTATTTT.